This is a list of T cell receptor beta chains from one sample in a study of blood T cells in healthy people across ages. TCRdb ran MiXCR on the 5' RACE reads and lists one entry per CDR3 protein. The data show about 1.5 million distinct CDR3 sequences, 40% to 45% seen once. The sequenced material came from blood. The receptors originated from a woman between 18 and 30 years old in good health. Both conserved end residues are trimmed from each CDR3.

v_call	j_call	cdr3_aa
TRBV28	TRBJ2-3	ASLDRLARPSTDTQY
TRBV5-6	TRBJ2-3	ASSSGQVLRGTDTQY
TRBV5-4	TRBJ2-3	ASSLRQGYGTDTQY
TRBV6-2/TRBV6-3	TRBJ1-2	ASSDRDVGGYT
TRBV4-1	TRBJ1-6	ASSQSHPVQRAYNSPLH
TRBV2	TRBJ2-3	ASSLTWTGTDTQY
TRBV20-1	TRBJ2-7	SAPNSSYEQY
TRBV6-2/TRBV6-3	TRBJ2-2	ASIPGGYPGELF
TRBV7-9	TRBJ2-3	ASSLGPDGPGDTQY
TRBV29-1	TRBJ2-3	SVEGRSSMGGTDTQY
TRBV20-1	TRBJ1-5	SAQTGGYQPQH
TRBV10-3	TRBJ2-5	AISEWQGGETQY
TRBV7-2	TRBJ1-2	ASSFTTGNNYGYT
TRBV25-1	TRBJ2-3	ASSGATGWADTKY
TRBV15	TRBJ1-1	ATSRDFRTQGGNTEAF
TRBV12-5	TRBJ1-6	ASGPSWPLH
TRBV28	TRBJ1-2	ASSLYRTGYGYT
TRBV7-6	TRBJ2-3	ASSPLSGGAGTDTQY
TRBV4-3	TRBJ2-3	ASSQDWAGGGDTQY
TRBV5-1	TRBJ2-3	ASSPWGGSSTDTQY
TRBV6-2/TRBV6-3	.	AASGRGISYNEQY
TRBV12-3/TRBV12-4	TRBJ2-5	ASSLGQERFQY
TRBV12-3/TRBV12-4	TRBJ1-5	ASSVQGARSNQPQH
TRBV5-1	TRBJ1-1	ASSLLGTGAMNTEAF
TRBV7-9	TRBJ1-4	ASRPDRGGLNEKLF
TRBV11-2	TRBJ2-2	ASRLLRGGNTGELF
TRBV27	.	ANSPGINYEQY
TRBV7-2	TRBJ2-7	ASSLPIAGATYEQY
TRBV25-1	TRBJ2-3	ASSEGRSSDTQY
TRBV12-3/TRBV12-4	TRBJ1-3	ASSPTGTLNTIY
TRBV6-2/TRBV6-3	TRBJ2-3	ASSSPSGGWTDTQY
TRBV4-3	TRBJ2-4	ASSQTGSAKNIQY